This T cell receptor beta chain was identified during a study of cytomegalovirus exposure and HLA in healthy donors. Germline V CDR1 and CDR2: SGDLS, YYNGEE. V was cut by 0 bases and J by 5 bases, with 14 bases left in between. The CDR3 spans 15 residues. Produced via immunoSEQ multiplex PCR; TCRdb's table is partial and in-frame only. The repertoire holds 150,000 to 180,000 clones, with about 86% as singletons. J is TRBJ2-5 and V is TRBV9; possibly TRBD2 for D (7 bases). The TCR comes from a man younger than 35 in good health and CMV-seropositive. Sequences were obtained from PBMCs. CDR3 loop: CASSVAEGGAETQYF. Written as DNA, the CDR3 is TGTGCCAGCAGCGTAGCCGAGGGGGGGGCGGAGACCCAGTACTTC. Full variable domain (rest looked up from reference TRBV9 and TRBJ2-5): DSGVTQTPKHLITATGQRVTLRCSPRSGDLSVYWYQQSLDQGLQFLIQYYNGEERAKGNILERFSAQQFPDLHSELNLSSLELGDSALYFCASSVAEGGAETQYFGPGTRLLVL.